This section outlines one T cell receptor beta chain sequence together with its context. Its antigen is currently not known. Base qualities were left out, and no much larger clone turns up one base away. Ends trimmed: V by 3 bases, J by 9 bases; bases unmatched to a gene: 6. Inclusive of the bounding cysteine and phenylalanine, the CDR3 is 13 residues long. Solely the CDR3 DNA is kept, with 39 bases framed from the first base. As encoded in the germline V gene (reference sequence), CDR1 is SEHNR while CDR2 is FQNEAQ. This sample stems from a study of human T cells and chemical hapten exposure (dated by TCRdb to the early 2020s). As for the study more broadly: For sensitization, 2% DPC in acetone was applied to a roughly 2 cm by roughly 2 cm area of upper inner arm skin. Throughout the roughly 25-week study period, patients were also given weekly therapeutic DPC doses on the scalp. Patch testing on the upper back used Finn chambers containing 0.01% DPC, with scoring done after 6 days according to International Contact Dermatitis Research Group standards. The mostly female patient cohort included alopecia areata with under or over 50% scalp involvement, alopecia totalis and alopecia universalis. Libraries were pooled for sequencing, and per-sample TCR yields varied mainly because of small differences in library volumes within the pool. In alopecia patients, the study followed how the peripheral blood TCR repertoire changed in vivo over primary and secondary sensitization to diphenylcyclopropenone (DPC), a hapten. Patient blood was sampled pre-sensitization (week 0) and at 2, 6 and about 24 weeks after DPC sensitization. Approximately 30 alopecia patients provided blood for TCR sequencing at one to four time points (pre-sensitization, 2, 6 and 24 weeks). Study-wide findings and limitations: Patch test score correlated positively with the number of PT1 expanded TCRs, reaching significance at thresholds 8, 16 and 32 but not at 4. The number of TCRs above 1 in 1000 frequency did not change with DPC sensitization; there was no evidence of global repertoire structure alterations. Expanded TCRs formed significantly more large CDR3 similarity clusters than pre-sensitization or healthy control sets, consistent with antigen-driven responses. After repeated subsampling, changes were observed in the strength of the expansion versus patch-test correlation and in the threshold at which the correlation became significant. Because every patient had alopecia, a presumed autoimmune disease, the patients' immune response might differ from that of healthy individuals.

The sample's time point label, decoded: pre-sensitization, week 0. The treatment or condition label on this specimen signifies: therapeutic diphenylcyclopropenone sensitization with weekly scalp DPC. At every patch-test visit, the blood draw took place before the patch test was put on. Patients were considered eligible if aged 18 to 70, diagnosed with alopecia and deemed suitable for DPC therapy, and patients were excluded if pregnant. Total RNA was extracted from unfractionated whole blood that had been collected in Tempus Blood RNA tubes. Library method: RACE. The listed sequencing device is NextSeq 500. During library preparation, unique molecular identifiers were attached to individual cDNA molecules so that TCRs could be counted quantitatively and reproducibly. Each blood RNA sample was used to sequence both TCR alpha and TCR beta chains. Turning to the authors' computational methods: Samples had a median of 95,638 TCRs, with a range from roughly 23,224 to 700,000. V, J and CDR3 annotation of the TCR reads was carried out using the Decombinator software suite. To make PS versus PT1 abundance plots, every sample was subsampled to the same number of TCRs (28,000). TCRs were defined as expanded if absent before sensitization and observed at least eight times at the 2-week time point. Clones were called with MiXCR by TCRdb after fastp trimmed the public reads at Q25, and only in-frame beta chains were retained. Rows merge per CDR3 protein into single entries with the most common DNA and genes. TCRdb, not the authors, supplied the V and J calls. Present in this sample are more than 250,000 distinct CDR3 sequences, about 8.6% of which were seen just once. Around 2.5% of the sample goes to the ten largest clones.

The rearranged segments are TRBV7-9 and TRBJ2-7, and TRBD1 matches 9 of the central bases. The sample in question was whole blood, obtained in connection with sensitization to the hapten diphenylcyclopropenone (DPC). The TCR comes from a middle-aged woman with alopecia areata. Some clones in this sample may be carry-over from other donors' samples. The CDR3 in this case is CASSLGQGTGQYF. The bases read TGTGCCAGCAGCTTGGGACAGGGCACGGGGCAGTACTTC.